The clone carrying this TCR beta chain has only one observation. This specimen includes other DNA sequences encoding the same CDR3. The source of the sample is a study of shared clonotypes between healthy human individuals. The assay was immunoSEQ multiplex PCR, and TCRdb's table has in-frame clones only and misses some. The table shows some 2.1 million clones, with less than 95% occurring only once. Terminally differentiated effector memory CD45RA+ cells were excluded from the naive CD8 cells, which were CD45RO-negative and positively selected for CCR7. The TCR comes from a man between 18 and 29 years old in good health. Sequences were obtained from naive CD8+ T cells sorted from blood.

The CDR3, as DNA: TGCGCCAGCAGCTCTAGGACTAGCAGCTACAATGAGCAGTTCTTC. Translating it yields CASSSRTSSYNEQFF. The chain is built from TRBV5-1 and TRBJ2-1; 8 nucleotides line up with TRBD2. J lost 3 bases, V lost 3 bases, and 5 bases had no gene match. CDR1 and CDR2 (germline): SGHRS, YFSETQ. The CDR3 runs 15 residues.